Listed here are 14 T cell receptor beta chains from one sample, sequenced in a study of blood T cell repertoires in COVID-19. Generated by immunoSEQ multiplex PCR, the TCRdb table keeps only in-frame clones and is missing some. The sample includes about 150,000 clones, about 90% of them seen just once. Sequencing was performed on peripheral blood. These TCRs come from a woman aged 55-69 years with active or convalescent COVID-19.

The V gene is TRBV7-3, the J gene TRBJ2-1; the match to TRBD2 covers 9 bases. With 5 bases clipped from V and 8 bases from J, the junction kept 10 bases outside the gene matches. Germline CDR1 and CDR2: SGHTA and FQGTGA. This CDR3 has 15 amino acids. CDR3 sequence: CASSPSVGLAYEQFF. The CDR3 DNA is TGTGCCAGCAGCCCCTCGGTGGGACTAGCCTATGAGCAGTTCTTC.

The chain recombines TRBV19 with TRBJ1-2, with D maybe TRBD1 (6 bases). The CDR3 sequence is 16 residues long. V was pared by 7 bases and J by 5 bases, with 23 bases between. CDR1 and CDR2 from the germline V gene are LNHDA and SQIVND (reference sequence). DNA for the CDR3: TGTGCCAGTATGGGACAAATACTCCTGACCCCTTATGGCTACACCTTC. The encoded protein is CASMGQILLTPYGYTF.

V and J are TRBV18 and TRBJ1-2; D remains ambiguous. CDR1 is KGHSH, CDR2 LQKENI, per germline. V was cut by 6 bases and J by 2 bases, with 13 bases left in between. CDR3 length: 14 amino acids. The CDR3 reads CASSPGRLNYGYTF. CDR3 sequence (DNA): TGTGCCAGCTCTCCGGGGAGGCTAAACTATGGCTACACCTTC.

This clone has only one observation. V usage is TRBV7-9 and J usage is TRBJ1-4; D may be TRBD1 (6 bases). Trimming cost V 6 bases and J 4 bases, with 12 bases left between them. The CDR3 is 14 amino acids. Germline CDR1 and CDR2: SEHNR and FQNEAQ (reference sequence). The CDR3: CASRHEGVNEKLFF. CDR3 nucleotide sequence: TGTGCCAGCAGACACGAGGGGGTTAATGAAAAACTGTTTTTT.

The chain employs TRBV4-3 and TRBJ1-4, with TRBD1 matching 7 bases. CDR1 and CDR2 (germline): LGHNA, YSLEER. This CDR3 spans 15 amino acids. Losses at the gene ends were 2 bases for V and 2 bases for J; bases not matched to a gene: 2. Here the CDR3 DNA reads TGCGCCAGCAGCCAAAAGACAGGGACTAATGAAAAACTGTTTTTT. Amino acids: CASSQKTGTNEKLFF.

This sequence joins TRBV19 and TRBJ2-7, with TRBD1 matching over 7 bases. The CDR3 is made up of 16 amino acids. Germline CDR1 is LNHDA and CDR2 is SQIVND (reference sequence). V shed 4 bases, J shed 6 bases, and the junction held 15 bases outside the gene matches. In nucleotides, the CDR3 is TGTGCCAGTAGTACTCATGAGGGACAGCCGCATATCGAGCAGTACTTC. Its protein product is CASSTHEGQPHIEQYF.

V and J are TRBV30 and TRBJ1-1; 7 nucleotides line up with TRBD1. Germline CDR1 reads GTSNPN; CDR2 reads SVGIG (reference sequence). The V and J ends lost 4 bases and 5 bases, in that order; junction bases with no gene match: 10. The CDR3 is 14 amino acids. The CDR3 reads CAWNRIGGGTEAFF. DNA for the CDR3: TGTGCCTGGAACCGAATAGGGGGCGGGACTGAAGCTTTCTTT.

The V gene is TRBV7-2, the J gene TRBJ2-2, with a possible D match to TRBD1 (6 bases). Per the germline V gene, CDR1 is SGHTA and CDR2 is FQGNSA. The CDR3 sequence is 16 residues long. Trimming pared 5 bases from V and 3 bases from J, leaving 16 bases between. The CDR3 coding sequence is TGTGCCAGCAGCGACCTGCTGGGGGCGTACACCGGGGAGCTGTTTTTT. Protein: CASSDLLGAYTGELFF.

The chain has TRBV7-6 and TRBJ1-4; D might be TRBD1 (5 bases). The CDR3 contains 17 residues. Trimming left V 7 bases short and J 4 bases short, with 22 bases between. Germline V gives CDR1 SGHVS, CDR2 FNYEAQ. The chain's CDR3 is CASTPRGATDSNEKLFF. As DNA, the CDR3 is TGTGCCAGCACCCCACGTGGGGCCACTGACAGTAATGAAAAACTGTTTTTT.

The chain employs TRBV6-5 and TRBJ2-6; 7 bases line up with TRBD1. The CDR3 spans 12 residues. The V gene's germline CDR1 is MNHEY and CDR2 SVGAGI. DNA for the CDR3: TGTGCAACAGGGGCGGGGGCCAACGTCCTGACTTTC. Translated, it gives CATGAGANVLTF.

This chain links TRBV4-3 with TRBJ2-3; 16 bases fit TRBD2. CDR1 and CDR2 (germline): LGHNA, YSLEER. With V trimmed by 5 bases and J by 6 bases, 5 bases remained unmatched. The length of the CDR3 is 16 residues. The CDR3 DNA follows: TGCGCCAGCAGCGAGGGACTAGCGGGGGGGCGTGATACGCAGTATTTT. It translates to CASSEGLAGGRDTQYF.

This clone appeared once. This chain uses TRBV10-1 with TRBJ2-5; 8 bases line up with TRBD2. The CDR3 is 16 residues long. With 3 bases clipped from V and 3 bases from J, the junction kept 9 bases outside the gene matches. CDR1 is WNHNN, CDR2 SYGVQD, per germline (reference sequence). The CDR3 protein is CASSDPGLAGEETQYF. Here the CDR3 DNA reads TGCGCCAGCAGTGACCCCGGACTAGCTGGGGAAGAGACCCAGTACTTC.

This clone was seen at least ten times. This sequence joins TRBV24-1 and TRBJ2-5; no clear D gene. Trimming left V 2 bases short and J 4 bases short, with 4 bases between. The length of the CDR3 is 12 residues. Germline assignment: CDR1 KGHDR and CDR2 SFDVKD. CDR3 protein: CATSDYGETQYF. In nucleotides, the CDR3 is TGTGCCACCAGTGATTACGGAGAGACCCAGTACTTC.

This chain uses TRBV4-1 with TRBJ2-7, with TRBD1 matching 9 bases. The J segment lost 3 bases and the V segment lost 4 bases, leaving 10 bases of the junction unmatched. The CDR3 contains 16 residues. Germline CDR1 is MGHRA and CDR2 is YSYEKL. The CDR3 sequence is CASSRREEGQGYEQYF. The CDR3 nucleotides read TGCGCCAGCAGCCGAAGGGAGGAGGGACAGGGCTACGAGCAGTACTTC.